These 30 T cell receptor beta chains originate from one sample sequenced in a study of naive and memory T cell subsets. General study results and limits: Especially in CD8 cells, naive repertoires contained a few larger clonotypes, possibly CD45RA-re-expressing memory cells.

The beta constant-region primer was an equimolar mix of two oligonucleotides covering TRBC1 and TRBC2. The ligated cDNA underwent four PCR rounds using SP2 and nested alpha and beta constant-region primers. One entry per CDR3 protein results from TCRdb running MiXCR on the UMI-ligation and nested PCR reads. The data show roughly 150,000 distinct CDR3 sequences, more than 15% seen once. Their specific antigens are unknown. The sequenced sample consisted of naive CD8+ T cells from blood. These receptors came from a human donor in good health.

This chain joins TRBV19 and TRBJ2-5; 10 bases map to TRBD2. Germline values: CDR1 LNHDA, CDR2 SQIVND (reference sequence). This CDR3 has 14 amino acids. The J segment lost 4 bases and the V segment lost 3 bases, leaving 2 bases of the junction unmatched. In DNA form, the CDR3 reads TGTGCCAGTAGTATCCTAGCGGGAGTAGAGACCCAGTACTTC. Translation: CASSILAGVETQYF.

The chain couples TRBV7-8 to TRBJ2-1, with 9 bases fitting TRBD2. The trim removed 2 bases at V and 8 bases at J, leaving 7 bases unmatched. The CDR3 covers 15 residues. Germline V gene data show CDR1 as SGHVS and CDR2 as FQNEAQ. The CDR3 sequence is CASSLSTSGLHEQFF. The CDR3 DNA reads as TGTGCCAGCAGCTTATCAACTAGCGGGCTCCATGAGCAGTTCTTC.

This clonotype was found many times. The chain has TRBV7-9 and TRBJ2-7; TRBD1 is a possible D gene (7 bases). Germline CDR1 SEHNR, CDR2 FQNEAQ (reference sequence). The CDR3 extends over 12 amino acids. Trimming removed 4 bases from V and 6 bases from J, with 10 bases in between. The CDR3 loop is CASSSGGSEQYF. CDR3 DNA: TGTGCCAGCAGCTCAGGGGGGAGCGAGCAGTACTTC.

This clonotype has just a few counts. This chain links TRBV6-6 with TRBJ2-1, with D hard to call. There are 13 residues in the CDR3. Germline assignment: CDR1 MNHNY and CDR2 SVGAGI (reference sequence). With 0 bases removed from V and 10 bases from J, the gap between germline ends came to 10 bases. CDR3 amino acids: CASSYSAANEQFF. The CDR3 DNA sequence: TGTGCCAGCAGTTACTCGGCGGCGAACGAGCAGTTCTTC.

V gene TRBV20-1 combines with J gene TRBJ2-5; possibly TRBD2 for D (6 bases). The CDR3 contains 14 residues. The V end lost 6 bases, the J end lost 4 bases, and 18 bases lay between the germline ends. Looked up from germline, CDR1 is DFQATT and CDR2 is SNEGSKA (reference sequence). As DNA, the CDR3 is TGCAGTGCCCATCGACGGGGGTCGGGAGAGACCCAGTACTTC. Amino acids: CSAHRRGSGETQYF.

This clonotype was counted a few times. The rearrangement joins TRBV28 to TRBJ2-3; TRBD1 matches 7 bases. Trimming removed 8 bases from V and 1 base from J; junction bases left unmatched: 9. In germline, CDR1 is MDHEN, CDR2 SYDVKM. The CDR3 has 15 residues. CDR3: CASFPDRVGTDTQYF. The CDR3 DNA is TGTGCCAGCTTCCCCGACAGGGTCGGCACAGATACGCAGTATTTT.

This clonotype has just a few counts. CDR3 protein: CASSVAGAGNEQFF. Here the CDR3 DNA reads TGTGCCAGCAGTGTAGCGGGAGCAGGCAATGAGCAGTTCTTC. V gene TRBV6-1 combines with J gene TRBJ2-1; 9 bases match TRBD2. The CDR3 loop spans 14 amino acids. CDR1 and CDR2 from the germline V gene are MNHNS and SASEGT. Trimming at V came to 4 bases and at J to 6 bases, leaving 4 bases not matched to a gene.

This clonotype has a handful of counts. The chain links TRBV7-9 to TRBJ1-1; D remains ambiguous. CDR3 length: 11 amino acids. Germline CDR1 SEHNR, CDR2 FQNEAQ (reference sequence). V shed 8 bases and J shed 1 base, with 5 bases lying between them. The CDR3 DNA reads as TGTGCCAGCTCGGGGAACACTGAAGCTTTCTTT. This gives the protein CASSGNTEAFF.

This clonotype was detected only a few times. The chain uses TRBV6-2 or TRBV6-3 and TRBJ2-7; D might be TRBD1 or TRBD2, each matching 5 bases. Trimming took off 8 bases at V and 4 bases at J, with 12 bases between the two ends. The CDR3 is made up of 12 amino acids. The germline CDR1 and CDR2 sequences are MNHEY and SVGEGT. CDR3 bases: TGTGCCAGCGGGGGTCCCGTGTACGAGCAGTACTTC. Encoded protein: CASGGPVYEQYF.

The chain employs TRBV7-6 and TRBJ2-1; 11 nucleotides align to TRBD2. There are 15 residues in the CDR3. V shed 3 bases and J 8 bases; nucleotides not matched to a gene: 6. CDR1 SGHVS and CDR2 FNYEAQ come from the germline V gene. CDR3 in amino acids: CASSFNSGRADEQFF. CDR3 in DNA: TGTGCCAGCAGCTTCAATAGCGGGAGGGCCGATGAGCAGTTCTTC. Full variable domain (missing parts from reference TRBV7-6 and TRBJ2-1): GAGVSQSPRYKVTKRGQDVALRCDPISGHVSLYWYRQALGQGPEFLTYFNYEAQQDKSGLPNDRFSAERPEGSISTLTIQRTEQRDSAMYRCASSFNSGRADEQFFGPGTRLTVL.

V usage is TRBV16 and J usage is TRBJ2-7; D not certain. Trimming took off 4 bases at V and 7 bases at J, with 14 bases between the two ends. This CDR3 contains 13 residues. Germline V gives CDR1 KGHSY, CDR2 FQNENV. CDR3 region: CASSLGRRREQYF. CDR3 sequence (DNA): TGTGCCAGCAGCCTTGGCAGGCGGAGAGAGCAGTACTTC.

This clonotype was recorded a few times. This rearrangement joins TRBV2 to TRBJ1-2; D is unclear. This CDR3 region has 12 residues. The V and J ends lost 6 bases and 4 bases respectively, with 9 bases between them. Germline V gene lookup returns CDR1 SNHLY and CDR2 FYNNEI. The CDR3, as DNA: TGTGCCAGCAGGGACTGGATCTATGGCTACACCTTC. This gives the protein CASRDWIYGYTF.

J is TRBJ2-1 and V is TRBV14; D perhaps matches TRBD2 (6 bases). The V end lost 1 base, the J end lost 2 bases, and 12 bases lay between the germline ends. Germline V gene data show CDR1 as SGHDN and CDR2 as FVKESK. This CDR3 is built from 16 residues. DNA of the CDR3: TGTGCCAGCAGCCAAGGGTGGGAGGCCCCCTACAATGAGCAGTTCTTC. Encoded protein: CASSQGWEAPYNEQFF.

This clonotype was seen many times. The gene calls are TRBV6-6 and TRBJ1-6; the D is unclear. CDR3 size: 14 residues. With 2 bases removed from V and 7 bases from J, the gap between germline ends came to 9 bases. Looked up from germline, CDR1 is MNHNY and CDR2 is SVGAGI (reference sequence). DNA of the CDR3: TGTGCCAGCAGTTACGGGAACGCAAATTCACCCCTCCACTTT. Translation: CASSYGNANSPLHF.

This clonotype was detected a few times. This chain uses TRBV28 with TRBJ2-1; 7 nucleotides match TRBD1. The CDR3 covers 14 residues. The ends lost 8 bases at V and 1 base at J; junction bases unmatched: 5. CDR1 is MDHEN and CDR2 is SYDVKM in the germline V gene. CDR3 amino acids: CASSPGQSYNEQFF. CDR3 nucleotides: TGTGCCAGCTCCCCGGGACAGTCCTACAATGAGCAGTTCTTC.

The chain recombines TRBV6-5 with TRBJ2-1; D not certain. The V and J ends lost 4 bases and 4 bases respectively, with 8 bases between them. CDR1 and CDR2 (germline): MNHEY, SVGAGI. The CDR3 contains 13 residues. CDR3 sequence reads: CASSWRAYNEQFF. DNA of the CDR3: TGTGCCAGCAGTTGGAGAGCGTACAATGAGCAGTTCTTC.

This clonotype was counted only a few times. The chain has TRBV7-2 and TRBJ2-3; perhaps D is TRBD1 or TRBD2 (6 bases each). The V end was cut by 0 bases, the J end by 4 bases, with 17 bases between. CDR1 and CDR2 (germline): SGHTA, FQGNSA. The CDR3 runs to 17 residues. The CDR3 DNA reads TGTGCCAGCAGCTTAGCGGACTTAGCGAGGGGGGCAGATACGCAGTATTTT. Translation gives CASSLADLARGADTQYF.

This clonotype was recorded a few times. The V and J genes are TRBV7-3 and TRBJ2-4; 13 bases align to TRBD2. The trim removed 0 bases at V and 7 bases at J, leaving 6 bases unmatched. CDR1 is SGHTA and CDR2 is FQGTGA in the germline V gene. The CDR3 loop spans 17 amino acids. The CDR3 loop is CASSLTPGTSGNNIQYF. The DNA for the CDR3 is TGTGCCAGCAGCTTAACCCCCGGGACTAGCGGGAACAACATTCAGTACTTC.

The rearrangement uses TRBV5-5 and TRBJ2-1; tentative D call: TRBD2 (6 bases). CDR3 size: 12 residues. CDR1 SGHKS and CDR2 YYEKEE come from the germline V gene (reference sequence). V gave up 4 bases and J gave up 8 bases, with 10 bases separating them. CDR3 nucleotide sequence: TGTGCCAGCAGCCGGGAGATCGATGAGCAGTTCTTC. The encoded protein is CASSREIDEQFF.

This clonotype has at least ten counts. The chain recombines TRBV6-2 or TRBV6-3 with TRBJ2-1, with unresolved D. Germline V gene data show CDR1 as MNHEY and CDR2 as SVGEGT. The CDR3 has 13 residues. The V end lost 3 bases, the J end lost 3 bases, and 6 bases lay between the germline ends. The CDR3 spells CASSYGHYNEQFF. The CDR3 coding sequence is TGTGCCAGCAGTTATGGCCACTACAATGAGCAGTTCTTC.

The rearrangement uses TRBV14 and TRBJ1-1; D possibly corresponds to TRBD1 (5 bases). The V end was cut by 4 bases, the J end by 7 bases, with 13 bases between. Germline V lookup: CDR1 SGHDN, CDR2 FVKESK. The CDR3 runs to 13 residues. The CDR3 loop reads CASSLTEGSEAFF. The CDR3 DNA follows: TGTGCCAGCAGCCTCACGGAGGGGAGTGAAGCTTTCTTT.

This clonotype was seen more than once but under ten times. This rearrangement joins TRBV7-8 to TRBJ1-1; no definite D call. Trimming took 5 bases from V and 3 from J, leaving 4 bases between them. The CDR3 runs to 11 residues. From germline, CDR1 is SGHVS and CDR2 FQNEAQ. CDR3 in amino acids: CASSPDTEAFF. CDR3 coding DNA: TGTGCCAGCAGCCCAGACACTGAAGCTTTCTTT.

V is TRBV6-5 and J is TRBJ2-1, with D perhaps given as TRBD1 or TRBD2 (5 bases each). The CDR3 covers 11 residues. Looked up from germline, CDR1 is MNHEY and CDR2 is SVGAGI. The V and J ends lost 5 bases and 11 bases respectively, with 10 bases between them. The CDR3 nucleotides read TGTGCCAGCAGTCACCCGGGACAGCAGTTCTTC. Translating it yields CASSHPGQQFF.

V is TRBV29-1 and J is TRBJ2-2, with 12 bases identical to TRBD2. The CDR3 has 15 amino acids. The trim removed 6 bases at V and 6 bases at J, leaving 8 bases unmatched. Germline V gene lookup returns CDR1 SQVTM and CDR2 ANQGSEA. The CDR3 DNA sequence: TGCAGCGTCGAAAGACTAGCGGGAGACGCCGGGGAGCTGTTTTTT. Protein: CSVERLAGDAGELFF.

V is TRBV7-3 and J is TRBJ2-1; 9 positions match TRBD2. V dropped 5 bases and J dropped 7; count of bases not matched to a gene: 15. Germline assignment: CDR1 SGHTA and CDR2 FQGTGA. The CDR3 contains 17 residues. The DNA of the CDR3 is TGTGCCAGCAGCGTTGAGGTTGGGTGGCTAGCGGGAAATGAGCAGTTCTTC. Translated: CASSVEVGWLAGNEQFF.

This clonotype was seen a handful of times. This sequence joins TRBV29-1 and TRBJ1-1, with 10 bases that match TRBD1. Germline V CDR1 and CDR2: SQVTM, ANQGSEA. The CDR3 loop spans 14 amino acids. Trimming at V came to 6 bases and at J to 5 bases, leaving 9 bases not matched to a gene. The DNA of the CDR3 is TGCAGCGTCGCCACGGACAGGGGGAGGACTGAAGCTTTCTTT. This gives the protein CSVATDRGRTEAFF.

This clonotype was detected a few times. The chain recombines TRBV4-1 with TRBJ2-3; the match to TRBD2 covers 13 bases. Trimming took 0 bases from V and 5 from J; bases not matched to a gene: 5. The CDR3 runs to 17 residues. In germline, CDR1 is MGHRA, CDR2 YSYEKL. The CDR3 loop reads CASSQEGLAGARDTQYF. In DNA, the CDR3 is TGCGCCAGCAGCCAAGAAGGACTAGCGGGAGCTCGAGATACGCAGTATTTT.

This clonotype came up a few times. This chain uses TRBV29-1 with TRBJ1-2; D unresolved. The CDR3 extends over 12 amino acids. The germline V and J ends were trimmed by 4 bases and 4 bases, with 10 bases remaining between them. The V gene's germline CDR1 is SQVTM and CDR2 ANQGSEA. The CDR3 here is CSVVDTRYGYTF. The CDR3 coding sequence is TGCAGCGTTGTCGACACCCGCTATGGCTACACCTTC.

The genes are TRBV27 and TRBJ2-6; D unclear. Germline V CDR1 and CDR2: MNHEY, SMNVEV (reference sequence). Trimming pared 1 base from V and 0 bases from J, leaving 7 bases between. The CDR3 runs to 16 residues. This CDR3 is CASSLYTGSGANVLTF. In nucleotides, the CDR3 is TGTGCCAGCAGTTTATACACCGGCTCTGGGGCCAACGTCCTGACTTTC.

The rearrangement joins TRBV27 to TRBJ2-3, with TRBD2 as a possible D gene (7 bases). CDR1 is MNHEY, CDR2 SMNVEV, per germline (reference sequence). The CDR3 has 16 residues. Between the trimmed V and J ends, which lost 6 bases and 2 bases, there was a span of 18 bases. CDR3 loop: CASRPGAGVFTDTQYF. The CDR3 DNA is TGTGCCAGCAGACCAGGGGCGGGAGTCTTCACAGATACGCAGTATTTT.